The entry below gives a single TCR beta chain sequence along with its context. Its antigen is unknown. The data were taken from a study of cytomegalovirus exposure and HLA in healthy donors. Across the whole study: From some 190 million T cells, an earlier analysis saw around 120 million unique TCR beta sequences. Regarding the study as a whole: Across donors, presence/absence analyses took sequencing depth to be roughly uniform. In a later analysis, TCR beta V- and J-gene trimming showed a link to a missense DCLRE1C variant. TCR beta sequences reportedly predicted most subjects' HLA-A and HLA-B alleles accurately.

Primers: 60 Vbeta forward and 13 Jbeta reverse. The repertoire was sequenced with immunoSEQ multiplex PCR; TCRdb's copy has only in-frame clones and lacks some. The table has around 150,000 clones, 64% seen once. V lost 3 bases and J 0 bases, leaving 11 bases between the germline ends. Germline V gene lookup returns CDR1 MDHEN and CDR2 SYDVKM. CDR3 length: 15 amino acids. This receptor was taken from a woman in her 30s in good health and CMV-seropositive. This sequence joins TRBV28 and TRBJ1-2; D may be TRBD1 (5 bases). Specimen: PBMCs. The CDR3 coding sequence is TGTGCCAGCAGTTTTGGGGCCGAGACTAACTATGGCTACACCTTC. Amino acid sequence: CASSFGAETNYGYTF.